The present T cell receptor (beta chain) was sequenced within a study of shared clonotypes between healthy human individuals. Points on this clone: Other DNA sequences in this specimen translate into the identical CDR3.

Clones were sequenced by immunoSEQ multiplex PCR, and TCRdb holds only the in-frame ones, with some missing. In the table there are around 1.9 million clones, about 94% of which are singletons. V was pared by 5 bases and J by 5 bases, with 24 bases between. From germline, CDR1 is SEHNR and CDR2 FQNEAQ (reference sequence). CDR3 size: 17 residues. CD45RO negativity and positive selection for CCR7 defined naive CD8 cells, a population that excluded terminally differentiated effector memory CD45RA+ cells. The clonotype was recovered from a man aged 18 to 30 in good health. Some clones in this sample may be carry-over from other donors' samples. The specimen was naive CD8+ T cells from PBMCs. The V gene is TRBV7-9, the J gene TRBJ2-5; D possibly corresponds to TRBD2 (6 bases). The CDR3 loop is CASSHRVRELEQETQYF. The CDR3 DNA is TGTGCCAGCAGCCACCGTGTGCGGGAACTCGAACAGGAGACCCAGTACTTC. Full variable domain (missing parts from reference TRBV7-9 and TRBJ2-5): DTGVSQNPRHKITKRGQNVTFRCDPISEHNRLYWYRQTLGQGPEFLTYFQNEAQLEKSRLLSDRFSAERPKGSFSTLEIQRTEQGDSAMYLCASSHRVRELEQETQYFGPGTRLLVL.